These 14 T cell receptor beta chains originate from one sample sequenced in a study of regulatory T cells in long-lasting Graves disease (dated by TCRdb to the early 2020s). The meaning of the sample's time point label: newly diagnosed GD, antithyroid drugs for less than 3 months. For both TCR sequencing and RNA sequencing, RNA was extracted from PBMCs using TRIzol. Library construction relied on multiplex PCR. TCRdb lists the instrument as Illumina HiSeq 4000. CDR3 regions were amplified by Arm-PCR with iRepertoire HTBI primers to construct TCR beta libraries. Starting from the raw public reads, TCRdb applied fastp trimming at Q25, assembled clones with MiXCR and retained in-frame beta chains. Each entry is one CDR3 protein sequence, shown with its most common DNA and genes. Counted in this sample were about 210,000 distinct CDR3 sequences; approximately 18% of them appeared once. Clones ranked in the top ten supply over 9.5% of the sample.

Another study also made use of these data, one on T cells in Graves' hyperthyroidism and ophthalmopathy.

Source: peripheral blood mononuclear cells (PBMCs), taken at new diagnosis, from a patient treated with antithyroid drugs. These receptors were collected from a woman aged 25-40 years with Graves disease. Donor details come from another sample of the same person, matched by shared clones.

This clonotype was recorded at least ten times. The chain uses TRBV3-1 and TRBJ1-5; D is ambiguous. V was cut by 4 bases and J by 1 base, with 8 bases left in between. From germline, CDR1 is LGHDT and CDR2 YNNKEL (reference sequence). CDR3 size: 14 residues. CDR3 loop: CASSRAGSNQPQHF. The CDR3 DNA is TGTGCCAGCAGCCGGGCGGGGAGCAATCAGCCCCAGCATTTT.

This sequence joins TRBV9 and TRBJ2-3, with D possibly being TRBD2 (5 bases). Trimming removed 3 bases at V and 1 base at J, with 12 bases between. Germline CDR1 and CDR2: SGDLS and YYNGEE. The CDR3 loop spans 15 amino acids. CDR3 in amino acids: CASSALYGGTDTQYF. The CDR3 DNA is TGTGCCAGCAGCGCCTTGTACGGGGGCACAGATACGCAGTATTTT.

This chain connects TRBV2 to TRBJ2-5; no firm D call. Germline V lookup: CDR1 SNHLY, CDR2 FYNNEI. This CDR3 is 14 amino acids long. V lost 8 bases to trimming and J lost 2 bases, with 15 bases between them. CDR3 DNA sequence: TGTGCCAGCCAAGGGCGTTGGGGACAAGAGACCCAGTACTTC. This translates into CASQGRWGQETQYF.

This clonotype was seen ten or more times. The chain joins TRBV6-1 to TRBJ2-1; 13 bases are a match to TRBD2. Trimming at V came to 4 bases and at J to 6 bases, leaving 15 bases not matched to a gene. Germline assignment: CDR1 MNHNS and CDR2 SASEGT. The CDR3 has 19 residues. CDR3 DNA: TGTGCCAGCAGTGGGACAAATATCGGACTAGCGGGAGTTGGCAATGAGCAGTTCTTC. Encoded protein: CASSGTNIGLAGVGNEQFF.

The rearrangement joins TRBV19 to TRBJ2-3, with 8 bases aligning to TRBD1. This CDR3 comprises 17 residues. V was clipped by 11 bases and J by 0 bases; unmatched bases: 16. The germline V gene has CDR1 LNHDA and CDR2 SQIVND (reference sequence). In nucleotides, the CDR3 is TGTGCCCCTCGGCCCTACAGGACAGGGACTAGCACAGATACGCAGTATTTT. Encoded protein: CAPRPYRTGTSTDTQYF.

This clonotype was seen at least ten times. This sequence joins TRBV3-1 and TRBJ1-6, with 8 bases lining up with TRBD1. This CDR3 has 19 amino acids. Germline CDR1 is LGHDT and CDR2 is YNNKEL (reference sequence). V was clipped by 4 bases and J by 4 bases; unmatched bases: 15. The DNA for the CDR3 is TGTGCCAGCAGCCCAAGACGCCCAGGGGGCGCTCAGTATAATTCACCCCTCCACTTT. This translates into CASSPRRPGGAQYNSPLHF.

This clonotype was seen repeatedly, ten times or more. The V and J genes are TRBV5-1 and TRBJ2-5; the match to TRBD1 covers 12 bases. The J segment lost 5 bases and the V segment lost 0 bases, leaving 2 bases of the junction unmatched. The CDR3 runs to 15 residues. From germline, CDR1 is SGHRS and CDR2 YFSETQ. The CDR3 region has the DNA TGCGCCAGCAGCTTGGGGGACAGGGGGCACGAGACCCAGTACTTC. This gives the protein CASSLGDRGHETQYF.

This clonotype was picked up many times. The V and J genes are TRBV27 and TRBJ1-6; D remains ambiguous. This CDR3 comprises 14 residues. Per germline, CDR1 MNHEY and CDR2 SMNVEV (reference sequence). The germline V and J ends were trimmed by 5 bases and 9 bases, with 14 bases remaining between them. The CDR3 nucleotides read TGTGCCAGCAGTACGACAACGTGGGGTTCACCCCTCCACTTT. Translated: CASSTTTWGSPLHF.

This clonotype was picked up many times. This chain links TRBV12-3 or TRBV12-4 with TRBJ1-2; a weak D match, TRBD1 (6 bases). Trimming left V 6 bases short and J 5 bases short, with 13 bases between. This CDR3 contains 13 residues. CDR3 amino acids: CASRGGGGYGYTF. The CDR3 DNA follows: TGTGCCAGCAGGGGCGGAGGGGGATATGGCTACACCTTC.

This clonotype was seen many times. Written as DNA, the CDR3 is TGTGCCAGCAGCTTAGATCTCTTCCCTCCGGACAGGTTGATAACCGGGGAGCTGTTTTTT. Its translation: CASSLDLFPPDRLITGELFF. The chain combines TRBV11-2 with TRBJ2-2; TRBD1 matches at 7 bases. CDR3 size: 20 residues. In germline, CDR1 is SGHAT, CDR2 FQNNGV. The J segment lost 5 bases and the V segment lost 0 bases, leaving 18 bases of the junction unmatched.

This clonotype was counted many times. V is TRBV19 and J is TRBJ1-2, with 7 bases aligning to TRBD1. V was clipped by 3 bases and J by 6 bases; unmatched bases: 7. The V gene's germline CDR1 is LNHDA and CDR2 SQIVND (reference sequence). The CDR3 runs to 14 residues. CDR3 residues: CASSIRGAANGYTF. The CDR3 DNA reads TGTGCCAGTAGTATCAGGGGGGCTGCGAATGGCTACACCTTC.

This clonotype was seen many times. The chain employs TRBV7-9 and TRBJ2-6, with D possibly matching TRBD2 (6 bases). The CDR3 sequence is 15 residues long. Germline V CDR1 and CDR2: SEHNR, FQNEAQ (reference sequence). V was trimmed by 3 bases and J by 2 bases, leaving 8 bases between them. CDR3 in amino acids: CASSLGGAGANVLTF. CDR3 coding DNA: TGTGCCAGCAGCTTGGGGGGAGCTGGGGCCAACGTCCTGACTTTC.

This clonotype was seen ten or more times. The CDR3: CAWSLERQMGNSPLHF. Here the CDR3 DNA reads TGTGCCTGGAGTTTGGAACGACAGATGGGGAATTCACCCCTCCACTTT. The chain is built from TRBV30 and TRBJ1-6; possibly TRBD1 for D (5 bases). CDR3 size: 16 residues. Trimming removed 2 bases from V and 7 bases from J, with 18 bases in between. CDR1 GTSNPN and CDR2 SVGIG come from the germline V gene (reference sequence). Based on the CDR3 plus reference TRBV30 and TRBJ1-6, the full variable domain is SQTIHQWPATLVQPVGSPLSLECTVEGTSNPNLYWYRQAAGRGLQLLFYSVGIGQISSEVPQNLSASRPQDRQFILSSKKLLLSDSGFYLCAWSLERQMGNSPLHFGNGTRLTVT.

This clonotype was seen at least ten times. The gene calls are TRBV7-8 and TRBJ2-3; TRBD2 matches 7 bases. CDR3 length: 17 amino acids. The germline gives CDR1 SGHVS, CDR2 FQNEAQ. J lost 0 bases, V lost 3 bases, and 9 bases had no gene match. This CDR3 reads CASSFTAGESSTDTQYF. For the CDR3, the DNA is TGTGCCAGCAGCTTCACCGCGGGGGAATCTAGCACAGATACGCAGTATTTT.